The 20 T cell receptor beta chains listed next were all sequenced from one sample in a study of vaccination and CD4 T cells after COVID-19. The antigens for these receptors are not known. Time point indicated: late sampling 161 to 241 days after vaccination in three convalescent patients. Treatment: roughly 10-day PBMC culture with coronavirus spike peptide pools or control peptides (ViraFEST assay). At the Johns Hopkins FTIC core, DNA taken from cultured CD4+ T cells was sequenced by way of the Oncomine TCR Beta short-read assay. TCRdb fed the PCR reads into MiXCR, producing one record per CDR3 protein. Among about 15,000 distinct CDR3 sequences listed, 40% to 50% were seen once. Sequencing was performed on CD4+ T cells from blood, cultured in vitro, taken about 7 months after SARS-CoV-2 vaccination. The receptors were gathered from a human donor who had recovered from COVID-19.

The chain has TRBV6-5 and TRBJ1-5; D call uncertain. This CDR3 is 13 amino acids long. Between the trimmed V and J ends, which lost 6 bases and 4 bases, there was a span of 10 bases. Germline CDR1 and CDR2: MNHEY and SVGAGI. This CDR3 is CASRYSENQPQHF. Here the CDR3 DNA reads TGTGCCAGCAGGTATTCGGAAAATCAGCCCCAGCATTTT.

The chain combines TRBV15 with TRBJ2-7; 7 bases fit TRBD2. This CDR3 has 16 residues. Losses at the gene ends were 1 base for V and 6 bases for J; bases not matched to a gene: 12. Germline assignment: CDR1 LNHNV and CDR2 YYDKDF (reference sequence). CDR3 sequence (DNA): TGTGCCACCAGCAGAGCTCCCGGCGGCGGGAGCTTCGAGCAGTACTTC. Its protein is CATSRAPGGGSFEQYF.

The chain carries TRBV6-5 and TRBJ1-6; a weak D match, TRBD1 (5 bases). CDR1 and CDR2 from the germline V gene are MNHEY and SVGAGI. This CDR3 has 16 residues. V dropped 2 bases and J dropped 5 bases, with 13 bases sitting between them. For the CDR3, the DNA is TGTGCCAGCAGTTACGGGTCCCCAGGGAATAATTCACCCCTCCACTTT. It codes for CASSYGSPGNNSPLHF.

This chain uses TRBV27 with TRBJ1-6; 11 nucleotides align to TRBD1. Germline lookup yields CDR1 MNHEY and CDR2 SMNVEV (reference sequence). Germline trimming cut 3 bases from V and 7 bases from J; bases unmatched to any gene: 11. The CDR3 runs 18 residues. The CDR3 region has the DNA TGTGCCAGCAGTTTCCTTCCCACCGGGACAGGGGGAAATTCACCCCTCCACTTT. As protein: CASSFLPTGTGGNSPLHF.

The chain has TRBV20-1 and TRBJ1-4; the D gene is possibly TRBD1 (5 bases). Trimming removed 5 bases from V and 7 bases from J, with 14 bases in between. The CDR3 loop spans 13 amino acids. Germline CDR1 is DFQATT and CDR2 is SNEGSKA (reference sequence). CDR3 DNA sequence: TGCAGTGCTGCGAGCGGGACGGGTGAAAAACTGTTTTTT. This codes for CSAASGTGEKLFF.

The V gene is TRBV7-6, the J gene TRBJ2-3, with D perhaps matching TRBD2 (6 bases). CDR1 is SGHVS and CDR2 is FNYEAQ in the germline V gene. The CDR3 has 13 residues. V was shortened by 1 base and J by 13 bases, with 15 bases between the two germline ends. CDR3 DNA: TGTGCCAGCAGCTTAGAGGGCTCCCTAGCGAAGTATTTT. Protein: CASSLEGSLAKYF.

This clonotype was counted between two and nine times. The chain combines TRBV7-2 with TRBJ1-2; no clear D. The CDR3 covers 12 residues. V shed 1 base and J shed 2 bases, with 2 bases lying between them. Germline V lookup: CDR1 SGHTA, CDR2 FQGNSA. CDR3 bases: TGTGCCAGCAGCTTAGGGAACTATGGCTACACCTTC. It is translated as CASSLGNYGYTF.

The rearrangement joins TRBV5-1 to TRBJ2-3, with D unresolved. Trimming took off 4 bases at V and 0 bases at J, with 6 bases between the two ends. Per the germline V gene, CDR1 is SGHRS and CDR2 is YFSETQ. This CDR3 spans 13 amino acids. In DNA, the CDR3 is TGCGCCAGCAGCCCACTCAGCACAGATACGCAGTATTTT. Its translation is CASSPLSTDTQYF.

The chain joins TRBV20-1 to TRBJ2-2, with no clear D. The CDR3 consists of 13 residues. Germline V gene data show CDR1 as DFQATT and CDR2 as SNEGSKA (reference sequence). Trimming removed 2 bases from V and 1 base from J, with 5 bases in between. The CDR3 region has the DNA TGCAGTGCTAGAAAACAGAACACCGGGGAGCTGTTTTTT. Translation gives CSARKQNTGELFF.

V is TRBV27 and J is TRBJ2-5; 7 bases match TRBD1. Trimming cost V 5 bases and J 3 bases; bases outside gene matches: 3. The CDR3 consists of 13 residues. Germline assignment: CDR1 MNHEY and CDR2 SMNVEV (reference sequence). The CDR3 coding sequence is TGTGCCAGCAGTCCCGACAGGGAAGAGACCCAGTACTTC. This gives the protein CASSPDREETQYF.

This clonotype came up a few times. CDR3 DNA sequence: TGTGCCAGCAAAGGTGACTACGAAGAGACCCAGTACTTC. Translated, it gives CASKGDYEETQYF. The chain recombines TRBV4-2 with TRBJ2-5; the D gene is possibly TRBD2 (5 bases). Germline V gene lookup returns CDR1 LGHNA and CDR2 YNFKEQ. This CDR3 contains 13 residues. Trimming shortened V by 7 bases and J by 3 bases, and 12 bases separated the two germline ends.

The J gene is TRBJ1-6, the V gene TRBV20-1; TRBD1 might be the D (6 bases). Germline values: CDR1 DFQATT, CDR2 SNEGSKA (reference sequence). The CDR3 sequence is 13 residues long. Trimming took off 3 bases at V and 9 bases at J, with 12 bases between the two ends. CDR3 sequence: CSARLTGGSPLHF. The CDR3 DNA reads TGCAGTGCTAGGTTGACAGGTGGTTCACCCCTCCACTTT.

This clonotype was detected a few times. The gene calls are TRBV6-1 and TRBJ1-5; D uncertain. Between the trimmed V and J ends, which lost 1 base and 0 bases, there was a span of 4 bases. CDR3 length: 14 amino acids. Germline CDR1 is MNHNS and CDR2 is SASEGT. The DNA for the CDR3 is TGTGCCAGCAGTGAAGGTTATAGCAATCAGCCCCAGCATTTT. It encodes CASSEGYSNQPQHF.

The chain recombines TRBV20-1 with TRBJ2-3; perhaps TRBD2 as D (5 bases). Germline-derived CDR1 and CDR2 are DFQATT and SNEGSKA (reference sequence). The CDR3 loop spans 14 amino acids. V shed 2 bases and J shed 5 bases, with 14 bases lying between them. The CDR3 nucleotides are TGCAGTGCTAGACACGGGGTGGCGCGAGATACGCAGTATTTT. It translates to CSARHGVARDTQYF.

V gene TRBV5-1 combines with J gene TRBJ2-5; no definite D call. The CDR3 runs to 13 residues. CDR1 SGHRS and CDR2 YFSETQ come from the germline V gene. The V and J ends lost 0 bases and 3 bases respectively, with 6 bases between them. In nucleotides, the CDR3 is TGCGCCAGCAGCTTGGCGGCGGAAGAGACCCAGTACTTC. Encoded protein: CASSLAAEETQYF.

This clonotype was counted only a few times. The chain recombines TRBV20-1 with TRBJ2-5; D is possibly TRBD1 (6 bases). The length of the CDR3 is 13 residues. Germline V gene lookup returns CDR1 DFQATT and CDR2 SNEGSKA (reference sequence). With 4 bases removed from V and 6 bases from J, the gap between germline ends came to 15 bases. In nucleotides, the CDR3 is TGCAGTGCTACACAGGGTTCTGTGAAGACCCAGTACTTC. As protein: CSATQGSVKTQYF.

A single count supports this clonotype. The chain recombines TRBV12-5 with TRBJ1-5, with 9 bases matching TRBD1. Germline loops: CDR1 LGHNT, CDR2 FRNRAP. The ends lost 6 bases at V and 5 bases at J; junction bases unmatched: 2. This CDR3 is built from 13 residues. The CDR3 loop is CASGWDRDQPQHF. The CDR3, as DNA: TGTGCTAGTGGCTGGGACAGGGATCAGCCCCAGCATTTT.

The V call is TRBV7-2, the J call TRBJ2-3, with D hard to call. This CDR3 is built from 14 residues. Germline V gene data show CDR1 as SGHTA and CDR2 as FQGNSA. Trimming took off 3 bases at V and 4 bases at J, with 11 bases between the two ends. CDR3 sequence: CASSFDRIADTQYF. The DNA of the CDR3 is TGTGCCAGCAGCTTCGACCGGATTGCAGATACGCAGTATTTT.

This clonotype was observed a single time. This chain links TRBV19 with TRBJ2-7; 10 bases fit TRBD1. The CDR3 runs 15 residues. V lost 0 bases and J lost 3; bases outside the gene matches: 2. The V gene's germline CDR1 is LNHDA and CDR2 SQIVND (reference sequence). In DNA form, the CDR3 reads TGTGCCAGTAGTATAGATCGGGACAGGGGCTACGAGCAGTACTTC. This codes for CASSIDRDRGYEQYF.

The chain links TRBV7-9 to TRBJ1-1, with a weak D call TRBD1 (5 bases). The V end was cut by 5 bases, the J end by 0 bases, with 13 bases between. This CDR3 spans 15 amino acids. Germline CDR1 and CDR2: SEHNR and FQNEAQ (reference sequence). The CDR3 DNA follows: TGTGCCAGCAGCCTTAGCAGGGTGGTGAACACTGAAGCTTTCTTT. Translated: CASSLSRVVNTEAFF.